Below are 3 T cell receptor beta chains sequenced from a single sample in a study of vaccination effects on CD4 cells after COVID-19. In the ViraFEST assay, antigen-specific CD4+ clonotypes were identified by expansion after peptide-pool stimulation. When around 9 days of culture had elapsed, CD4+ T cells were isolated. A PCR test confirmed that the person had SARS-CoV-2 infection between March and December 2020. These TCRs are of unknown antigen specificity. Assay: immunoSEQ multiplex PCR; the TCRdb copy retains only in-frame clones and omits some. The sample holds approximately 29,000 clones, approximately 72% seen once. Sequenced here: CD4+ T cells from PBMCs cultured with a peptide pool, sampled before COVID-19 vaccination. All receptors come from a human donor who had a prior SARS-CoV-2 infection.

In DNA, the CDR3 is TGTGCCAGTAGTATATCGGGACACTACTACGAGCAGTACTTC. It is translated as CASSISGHYYEQYF. The rearrangement links TRBV19 to TRBJ2-7, with TRBD1 as a possible D gene (6 bases). V lost 2 bases and J 3 bases, leaving 11 bases between the germline ends. The germline gives CDR1 LNHDA, CDR2 SQIVND (reference sequence). The CDR3 is made up of 14 amino acids.

The chain employs TRBV19 and TRBJ2-7, with D possibly being TRBD1 (6 bases). CDR1 and CDR2 from the germline V gene are LNHDA and SQIVND (reference sequence). V lost 1 base to trimming and J lost 5 bases, with 18 bases between them. This CDR3 comprises 16 residues. The CDR3 sequence is CASSIVSGAVVHEQYF. CDR3 coding DNA: TGTGCCAGTAGTATAGTCTCAGGGGCGGTTGTCCACGAGCAGTACTTC.

The J gene is TRBJ2-1, the V gene TRBV2; the match to TRBD2 covers 9 bases. This CDR3 is 15 amino acids long. Trimming cost V 5 bases and J 2 bases; bases outside gene matches: 4. Germline values: CDR1 SNHLY, CDR2 FYNNEI. The CDR3 sequence: CASSWAGGAYNEQFF. CDR3 nucleotides: TGTGCCAGCAGTTGGGCGGGGGGGGCCTACAATGAGCAGTTCTTC.